Reported below is one TCR beta chain. Specified time point: cycle 4 day 1 (C4D1), after less than 7 weeks of nivolumab. Each and every patient relapsed after autologous stem cell transplantation, and patients got differing brentuximab vedotin exposure. CD4+ T cells were purified from thawed PBMCs by negative selection. The method was immunoSEQ multiplex PCR; TCRdb's version includes in-frame clones alone and lacks a portion of them. In the table there are fewer than 35,000 clones, around nine tenths of which are singletons. This record comes from a study of PD-1 blockade in classical Hodgkin lymphoma. This CDR3 is 15 amino acids long. The V end lost 1 base, the J end lost 1 base, and 7 bases lay between the germline ends. Germline CDR1 is SEHNR and CDR2 is FQNEAQ (reference sequence).

Sequences were derived from CD4+ T cells from blood, sampled before the fourth cycle of nivolumab. This clonotype was obtained from a human donor with classical Hodgkin lymphoma. The V gene is TRBV7-9, the J gene TRBJ2-2; D call uncertain. CDR3 in amino acids: CASSLVPQNTGELFF. As DNA, the CDR3 is TGTGCCAGCAGCTTAGTCCCACAGAACACCGGGGAGCTGTTTTTT.